This T cell receptor beta chain was obtained from a study of T cells in Graves' hyperthyroidism and ophthalmopathy (dated by TCRdb to between 2018 and 2021). Notes on the research overall: Peripheral blood samples were taken at initial diagnosis, before any treatment was given. TCR V-J signatures able to tell the groups apart were searched for in a discovery cohort of 100 or so patients, of whom over 40 had Graves' ophthalmopathy and 55 to 65 had stable Graves' hyperthyroidism. Prospective prediction of ophthalmopathy was tested in an independent validation cohort consisting of under 20 hyperthyroidism patients and around 16 patients who later progressed to ophthalmopathy. For training and testing, the 100 or so patients in the discovery cohort were randomly divided in a 7:3 ratio. In addition, the study compared T-cell repertoires in thyroid tissue and in blood from roughly six Graves' hyperthyroidism patients. After blood sampling, hyperthyroidism patients were treated with methimazole at a starting dose of 30 mg daily, and ophthalmopathy patients were treated with high-dose intravenous methylprednisolone. According to the paper, TCR Vbeta CDR3 sequencing was carried out on around 140 peripheral blood samples, which came from fewer than 50 ophthalmopathy, 70 to 80 hyperthyroidism and about 17 progressor patients. Points the paper makes about the study in general: Ophthalmopathy was separated from stable hyperthyroidism by a 13 V-J signature model, with 85% to 90% sensitivity and approximately 81% specificity obtained in cross-validation and 80%/75% obtained in testing. Sample size was not statistically predetermined, and investigators were not blinded to group allocation. Most expanded thyroid clonotypes (frequency above 0.001) were also detected in blood, suggesting blood repertoires may reflect thyroid immune responses. In validation, the model predicted progression to ophthalmopathy with 65% to 71% sensitivity and about 73% specificity, a median of around 6.6 months before onset.

The TCR beta CDR3 regions were amplified from the RNA transcripts. The first round of RT-PCR for the TCR CDR3 was performed with the HTBI primer set and the Qiagen OneStep RT-PCR kit. Libraries were constructed in a second round of multiplex PCR, after which size selection and purification were performed. Paired-end sequencing of the libraries was performed with 100 bp reads on an Illumina HiSeq2000. Per the authors' processing: SOAPnuke was used to process the raw data, throwing out any read that contained adapters or uncalled bases, had a mean Phred below 15, or lacked an exact constant-primer or identifier match. COPE v1.2.5 was used to merge high-quality paired reads, and clonotypes were defined as unique nucleotide sequences. Clonotypes were aligned to IMGT TRBV, TRBD and TRBJ reference segments using MiTCR v1.1. Only V-J combinations with frequency above 0.0001, covering roughly 99% of repertoires, were analysed. A TCS score was defined as the ratio of F50 (clonal expansion) to E x V (chaos), with BLOSUM62-based TCRdist applied between CDR3 peptides within each V-J. Welch's t-statistics and random forest reduced 500 to 550 V-J features to 13, which were used in a naive Bayes classifier (R e1071). The public reads were reanalyzed by TCRdb: fastp trimming at Q25, MiXCR alignment, in-frame beta chains only. CDR3 protein duplicates are merged, each entry listing the most common genes and DNA. Here the V and J calls rest on TCRdb's processing, not on the authors' analysis. The sample includes 400,000 to 500,000 distinct CDR3 sequences, with roughly 13% observed a single time. The top ten clonotypes cover 5% to 6% of the sample.

CDR1 GTSNPN and CDR2 SVGIG are derived from the germline V gene (reference sequence). The CDR3 spans 15 residues, from the cysteine through the phenylalanine. The entry retains the CDR3 DNA only, 45 bases that are in frame from base 1. This clonotype was detected once. Its cognate antigen has yet to be identified. A junction end diverges from the germline sequence, so it may reflect a read error. Stable Graves' hyperthyroidism was defined as the absence of progression to ophthalmopathy over 18 months of follow-up. Hyperthyroidism patients were newly diagnosed, had a disease duration of under 2 months, and were aged 18 to 65 years. The study excluded patients with uncontrolled infections, other autoimmune diseases, pregnancy or lactation. Clinical symptoms, serum thyroxine and TRAb, thyroid ultrasound, and orbital computed tomography formed the basis for the diagnoses. Ficoll-Paque density gradient centrifugation was used to isolate PBMCs from around 10 ml of fresh peripheral blood. Trizol reagent was used to extract total RNA, and RNA quality was then checked on an Agilent 2100 Bioanalyzer.

This TCR was recovered from a woman younger than 30 with Graves' hyperthyroidism. This chain joins TRBV30 to TRBJ2-7, with TRBD2 identical over 13 junction bases. The sequenced sample was blood. The CDR3 region reads CARSRGLAGSYEQYF. The base sequence is TGTGCCCGGAGCCGGGGACTAGCGGGGTCCTACGAGCAGTACTTC. The full variable domain, completed from the reference TRBV30 and TRBJ2-7 proteins outside the CDR3, reads SQTIHQWPATLVQPVGSPLSLECTVEGTSNPNLYWYRQAAGRGLQLLFYSVGIGQISSEVPQNLSASRPQDRQFILSSKKLLLSDSGFYLCARSRGLAGSYEQYFGPGTRLTVT.